This entry lists 26 T cell receptor beta chains sequenced from one sample in a study of blood T cells in healthy people across ages. The second PCR ran about 6 to 12 cycles with a sample-barcoded 5' primer and J-beta primers. Each CDR3 protein gets one entry after TCRdb re-called the 5' RACE reads with MiXCR. The data contain about 750,000 distinct CDR3 sequences, about 53% of them singletons. Sequenced material: blood. All receptors come from an elderly man in good health.

The chain carries TRBV12-3 or TRBV12-4 and TRBJ1-6, with D uncertain. The CDR3 totals 13 residues. V shed 3 bases and J shed 8 bases, with 8 bases lying between them. In nucleotides, the CDR3 is TGTGCCAGCAGTTTCAACGGCGATTCACCCCTCCACTTT. It yields the protein CASSFNGDSPLHF.

V gene TRBV5-1 combines with J gene TRBJ2-1; D might be TRBD2 (5 bases). The CDR3 runs 12 residues. CDR1 is SGHRS and CDR2 is YFSETQ in the germline V gene. V lost 7 bases and J 7 bases, leaving 12 bases between the germline ends. CDR3 in amino acids: CASARDQNEQFF. DNA of the CDR3: TGCGCCAGCGCCCGGGATCAAAATGAGCAGTTCTTC.

J is TRBJ1-2 and V is TRBV7-9; D perhaps matches TRBD1 (5 bases). V lost 5 bases, J lost 6 bases, and 13 bases lay in between. CDR1 is SEHNR, CDR2 FQNEAQ, per germline (reference sequence). The CDR3 loop spans 13 amino acids. The chain's CDR3 is CASSRQSPDGYTF. The CDR3 DNA is TGTGCCAGCAGCCGACAGTCTCCGGATGGCTACACCTTC.

The V and J genes are TRBV6-1 and TRBJ2-1; D unresolved. Trimming cost V 1 base and J 7 bases, with 8 bases left between them. The CDR3 contains 13 residues. The germline V gene has CDR1 MNHNS and CDR2 SASEGT. The DNA for the CDR3 is TGTGCCAGCAGTGAAGTGGGTAGGAATGAGCAGTTCTTC. Translation: CASSEVGRNEQFF.

There are a few counts of this clonotype. The chain is built from TRBV4-1 and TRBJ2-6; D is possibly TRBD1 or TRBD2 (5 bases each). Trimming took 5 bases from V and 0 from J, leaving 11 bases between them. Germline V gene lookup returns CDR1 MGHRA and CDR2 YSYEKL. The CDR3 totals 16 residues. CDR3 sequence: CASSFPGHSGANVLTF. The DNA for the CDR3 is TGCGCCAGCAGCTTCCCGGGGCACTCTGGGGCCAACGTCCTGACTTTC.

The chain links TRBV12-3 or TRBV12-4 to TRBJ2-7; TRBD2 is a possible D gene (6 bases). V shed 5 bases and J shed 2 bases, with 19 bases lying between them. The CDR3 contains 16 residues. Written as DNA, the CDR3 is TGTGCCAGCAGTCGTACCGGGACTGGCCTGGCCTACGAGCAGTACTTC. It codes for CASSRTGTGLAYEQYF.

This clonotype showed up just a few times. The chain carries TRBV28 and TRBJ2-5; D remains unclear. This CDR3 region has 13 residues. The germline gives CDR1 MDHEN, CDR2 SYDVKM. Trimming removed 1 base at V and 5 bases at J, with 8 bases between. The CDR3 nucleotides read TGTGCCAGCAGTTTATCCAACCGGGAGACCCAGTACTTC. Translated: CASSLSNRETQYF.

There are many counts of this clonotype. The V gene is TRBV11-2, the J gene TRBJ1-2; D is ambiguous. V was shortened by 5 bases and J by 7 bases, with 17 bases between the two germline ends. The CDR3 has 14 amino acids. Germline CDR1 reads SGHAT; CDR2 reads FQNNGV. CDR3 DNA sequence: TGTGCCAGCAGCCCCGGCCTAGGGTATGGTGGCTACACCTTC. Amino acids: CASSPGLGYGGYTF.

V is TRBV5-1 and J is TRBJ2-5; TRBD2 matches at 15 bases. The DNA end is a closer match to TRBJ2-7, so the J assignment may be wrong. CDR1 and CDR2 (germline): SGHRS, YFSETQ. This CDR3 is built from 15 residues. The CDR3 bases are TGCGCCAGCAGCCTCGGACTAGCGGGAGGGGGCGAGCAGTACTTC. It encodes CASSLGLAGGGEQYF.

In its sample, this clonotype was seen a few times. The V and J genes are TRBV11-2 and TRBJ1-4, with 10 bases matching TRBD1. Unmatched junction bases numbered 11, after V lost 3 bases and J lost 7 bases. The CDR3 covers 17 residues. Looked up from germline, CDR1 is SGHAT and CDR2 is FQNNGV. Written as DNA, the CDR3 is TGTGCCAGCAGCTTCTATCCGGGACAGGGGCCCGTTGAAAAACTGTTTTTT. Protein sequence: CASSFYPGQGPVEKLFF.

This clonotype was seen a handful of times. The chain combines TRBV20-1 with TRBJ1-1, with D maybe TRBD1 (5 bases). The V and J ends lost 2 bases and 1 base respectively, with 11 bases between them. CDR3 length: 14 residues. The germline V gene encodes CDR1 DFQATT and CDR2 SNEGSKA (reference sequence). The CDR3 region is CSARRDPQNTEAFF. The CDR3 nucleotides read TGCAGTGCTAGAAGGGACCCTCAGAACACTGAAGCTTTCTTT.

This clonotype was counted a few times. The chain uses TRBV20-1 and TRBJ2-1; TRBD2 agrees at 15 bases. Germline values: CDR1 DFQATT, CDR2 SNEGSKA (reference sequence). The CDR3 is 20 residues long. The trim removed 2 bases at V and 1 base at J, leaving 12 bases unmatched. The CDR3 loop reads CSARPGLAGGPSLSYNEQFF. The CDR3 region has the DNA TGCAGTGCTAGACCCGGACTAGCGGGAGGGCCCTCGTTATCCTACAATGAGCAGTTCTTC.

This chain joins TRBV11-2 and TRBJ2-1; TRBD1 agrees at 9 bases. The length of the CDR3 is 14 residues. Germline V gene lookup returns CDR1 SGHAT and CDR2 FQNNGV. J was trimmed by 6 bases and V by 2 bases; bases with no gene match: 2. The DNA of the CDR3 is TGTGCCAGCAGCTTAAGGGACAGGGTCAATGAGCAGTTCTTC. Amino acid sequence: CASSLRDRVNEQFF.

V gene TRBV7-3 combines with J gene TRBJ2-3, with D possibly TRBD1 on 5 matching bases. Germline V gives CDR1 SGHTA, CDR2 FQGTGA. The CDR3 sequence is 15 residues long. Deletions cut 2 bases from V and 2 bases from J, with 11 bases between. The CDR3 bases are TGTGCCAGCAGCTTAGATGGGGCCTACACAGATACGCAGTATTTT. Protein sequence: CASSLDGAYTDTQYF.

The gene calls are TRBV20-1 and TRBJ2-1; TRBD2 aligns across 11 bases. The germline V gene has CDR1 DFQATT and CDR2 SNEGSKA (reference sequence). V was clipped by 6 bases and J by 9 bases; unmatched bases: 16. The CDR3 loop spans 16 amino acids. DNA of the CDR3: TGCAGTGCCAATGCCGGGACTAGCGGATCGGGGATTGAGCAGTTCTTC. Protein: CSANAGTSGSGIEQFF.

The chain combines TRBV3-1 with TRBJ1-2; TRBD1 matches 12 bases. The CDR3 contains 15 residues. V lost 6 bases to trimming and J lost 8 bases; unmatched junction nucleotides: 10. Germline V gives CDR1 LGHDT, CDR2 YNNKEL (reference sequence). This CDR3 reads CASSLGTGGSGGYTF. The CDR3, as DNA: TGTGCCAGCAGTCTCGGGACAGGGGGCTCAGGGGGCTACACCTTC.

Remarks on this clonotype: The junction does not match germline at one end; this may be a read error. This chain links TRBV5-1 with TRBJ2-1; D possibly uses TRBD1 or TRBD2 (5 bases each). Germline values: CDR1 SGHRS, CDR2 YFSETQ. CDR3 length equals 14 residues. The CDR3 DNA reads TGCGCCAGCAGCGTGGACGCGAGGGGAAATGAGCAGTACTTT. It codes for CASSVDARGNEQYF.

The chain couples TRBV29-1 to TRBJ2-7; possibly TRBD1 for D (5 bases). The V gene lost 1 base and the J gene lost 7 bases, with 14 bases spanning the gap. The CDR3 sequence is 13 residues long. Germline values: CDR1 SQVTM, CDR2 ANQGSEA. CDR3 in DNA: TGCAGCGTTGAAGGCGAAGGGGCTAGTGAGCAGTACTTC. Its protein is CSVEGEGASEQYF.

In regard to this clonotype: A junction boundary mismatches the germline segment, possibly from a read error. The chain is built from TRBV7-2 and TRBJ2-1, with TRBD2 matching 11 bases. Germline CDR1 reads SGHTA; CDR2 reads FQGNSA. The CDR3 loop spans 15 amino acids. The CDR3 DNA reads as TGTGCCGGCAGCACGACTAGCGGGACCTACAATGAGCAGTTCTTC. This translates into CAGSTTSGTYNEQFF.

The genes are TRBV18 and TRBJ2-3; D remains unclear. Germline CDR1 reads KGHSH; CDR2 reads LQKENI. The length of the CDR3 is 16 residues. Trimming took 0 bases from V and 2 from J, leaving 12 bases between them. This CDR3 reads CASSPPSSLVTDTQYF. The CDR3 nucleotides read TGTGCCAGCTCACCACCGTCTAGTTTGGTCACAGATACGCAGTATTTT.

The chain couples TRBV6-5 to TRBJ2-7; 7 bases line up with TRBD1. The CDR3 loop spans 15 amino acids. V lost 7 bases and J lost 7; bases outside the gene matches: 16. Per germline, CDR1 MNHEY and CDR2 SVGAGI. This CDR3 is CASTPRTGFPREQYF. CDR3 coding DNA: TGTGCCAGCACCCCCCGGACAGGCTTCCCGAGAGAGCAGTACTTC.

CDR3 nucleotide sequence: TGTGCCAGCAGTTTGGGGACTCAGCGGGGCTACACCTTC. It codes for CASSLGTQRGYTF. The V and J genes are TRBV28 and TRBJ1-2; weak D call: TRBD1 (5 bases). V was pared by 3 bases and J by 8 bases, with 13 bases between. CDR3 length: 13 amino acids. CDR1 and CDR2 from the germline V gene are MDHEN and SYDVKM.

The chain uses TRBV27 and TRBJ2-1; no firm D call. V was shortened by 1 base and J by 5 bases, with 12 bases between the two germline ends. Germline loops: CDR1 MNHEY, CDR2 SMNVEV (reference sequence). This CDR3 comprises 15 residues. Here the CDR3 DNA reads TGTGCCAGCAGTTTATTTACTCGGGCAGACAATGAGCAGTTCTTC. This gives the protein CASSLFTRADNEQFF.

The V gene is TRBV7-3, the J gene TRBJ2-7; D is tentatively TRBD1 or TRBD2 (5 bases each). The V and J ends lost 2 bases and 3 bases respectively, with 14 bases between them. Germline CDR1 reads SGHTA; CDR2 reads FQGTGA. The CDR3 loop spans 15 amino acids. In nucleotides, the CDR3 is TGTGCCAGCAGCTTAGTCCCAAGGGACGTCTACGAGCAGTACTTC. Protein sequence: CASSLVPRDVYEQYF.

The chain combines TRBV6-6 with TRBJ2-7; D is unclear. The CDR3 is 14 amino acids. Germline CDR1 and CDR2: MNHNY and SVGAGI (reference sequence). The V and J ends lost 2 bases and 6 bases respectively, with 14 bases between them. CDR3 sequence: CASSYGRDQSEQYF. The DNA of the CDR3 is TGTGCCAGCAGTTACGGTCGCGACCAATCCGAGCAGTACTTC.

The chain couples TRBV6-6 to TRBJ1-2, with D unclear. Looked up from germline, CDR1 is MNHNY and CDR2 is SVGAGI (reference sequence). The CDR3 sequence is 13 residues long. Trimming left V 4 bases short and J 6 bases short, with 12 bases between. The CDR3 sequence is CASSSLRVNGYTF. The CDR3 DNA follows: TGTGCCAGCAGTTCTCTGAGGGTGAATGGCTACACCTTC.